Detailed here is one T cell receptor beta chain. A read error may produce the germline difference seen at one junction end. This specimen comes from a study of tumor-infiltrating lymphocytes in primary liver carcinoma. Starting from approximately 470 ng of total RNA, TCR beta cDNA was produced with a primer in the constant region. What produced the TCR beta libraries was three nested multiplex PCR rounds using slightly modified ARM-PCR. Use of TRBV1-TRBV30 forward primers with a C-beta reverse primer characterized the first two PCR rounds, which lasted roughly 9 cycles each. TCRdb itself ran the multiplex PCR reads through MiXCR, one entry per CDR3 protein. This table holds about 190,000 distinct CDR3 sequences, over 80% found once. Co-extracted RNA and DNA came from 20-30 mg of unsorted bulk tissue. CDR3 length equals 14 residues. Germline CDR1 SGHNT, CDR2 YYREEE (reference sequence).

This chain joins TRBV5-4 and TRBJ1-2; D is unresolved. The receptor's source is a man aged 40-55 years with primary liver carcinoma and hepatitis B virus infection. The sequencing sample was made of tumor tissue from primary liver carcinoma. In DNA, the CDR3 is TGTGCCAGTAGCTTGATTGAATCTCCATATGGCTACACCTTC. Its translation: CASSLIESPYGYTF.